This section outlines one T cell receptor (beta chain) sequence together with its context. Its antigen is not identified. Since a much larger clone is just one base distant, this may be a read error. This sample is part of a study of glioma-infiltrating T cells. Using RNA template, CDR3s of TCR alpha and beta were amplified with iRepertoire arm-PCR. For one-step reverse transcription and amplification, about 90-450 ng of tissue mRNA or PBMC total RNA was used. TCRdb fed the multiplex PCR reads into MiXCR, producing one record per CDR3 protein. The repertoire holds about 180,000 distinct CDR3 sequences, with over 40% as singletons. Broader study findings: CDR3 overlap between tissue and blood was very small.

CDR1 is LNHDA and CDR2 is SQIVND in the germline V gene (reference sequence). The CDR3 is 13 amino acids. With V trimmed by 4 bases and J by 6 bases, 5 bases remained unmatched. This TCR came from a human donor with low-grade glioma or glioblastoma, undergoing nonglioma brain surgery, or in good health (not recorded which). Sequenced sample: glioma tissue, nonneoplastic brain tissue, or PBMCs (not recorded which). The rearrangement joins TRBV19 to TRBJ1-2; 7 nucleotides line up with TRBD1. This chain's CDR3 is CASSNKGGNGYTF. In nucleotides, the CDR3 is TGTGCCAGTAGTAATAAAGGGGGCAATGGCTACACCTTC.